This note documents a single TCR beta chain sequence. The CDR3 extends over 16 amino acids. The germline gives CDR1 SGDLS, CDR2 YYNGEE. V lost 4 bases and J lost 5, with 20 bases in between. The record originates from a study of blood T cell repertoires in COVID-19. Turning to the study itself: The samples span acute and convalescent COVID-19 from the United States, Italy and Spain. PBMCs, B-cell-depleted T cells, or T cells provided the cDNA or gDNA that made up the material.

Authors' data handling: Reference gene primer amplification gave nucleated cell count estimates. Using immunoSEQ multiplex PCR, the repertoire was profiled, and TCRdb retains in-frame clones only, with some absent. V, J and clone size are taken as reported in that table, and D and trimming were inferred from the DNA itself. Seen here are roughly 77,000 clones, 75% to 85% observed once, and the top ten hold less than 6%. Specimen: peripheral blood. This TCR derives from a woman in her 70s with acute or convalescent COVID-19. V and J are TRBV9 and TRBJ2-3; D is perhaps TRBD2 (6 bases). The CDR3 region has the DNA TGTGCCAGCAGCCCCGGAACAGCGGGTCCTGGAGATACGCAGTATTTT. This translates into CASSPGTAGPGDTQYF.